This entry describes one TCR beta chain. The source of the sample is a study of PD-1 blockade in classical Hodgkin lymphoma. Time point in this sample: newly diagnosed, previously untreated cHL patient sample. Assay used: immunoSEQ multiplex PCR; TCRdb lists only in-frame clones, some missing. The sample contains some 26,000 clones, 94% of which appear only once. Sequenced material: peripheral blood mononuclear cells (PBMCs). This clonotype was obtained from a human donor with classical Hodgkin lymphoma.

CDR3 in amino acids: CATDRTAYNIQYF. The CDR3 coding sequence is TGTGCCACGGATCGGACAGCCTATAACATTCAGTACTTC. This chain joins TRBV15 and TRBJ2-4; D is possibly TRBD1 (6 bases). The CDR3 consists of 13 residues. Germline CDR1 reads LNHNV; CDR2 reads YYDKDF (reference sequence). Trimming shortened V by 9 bases and J by 7 bases, and 16 bases separated the two germline ends.